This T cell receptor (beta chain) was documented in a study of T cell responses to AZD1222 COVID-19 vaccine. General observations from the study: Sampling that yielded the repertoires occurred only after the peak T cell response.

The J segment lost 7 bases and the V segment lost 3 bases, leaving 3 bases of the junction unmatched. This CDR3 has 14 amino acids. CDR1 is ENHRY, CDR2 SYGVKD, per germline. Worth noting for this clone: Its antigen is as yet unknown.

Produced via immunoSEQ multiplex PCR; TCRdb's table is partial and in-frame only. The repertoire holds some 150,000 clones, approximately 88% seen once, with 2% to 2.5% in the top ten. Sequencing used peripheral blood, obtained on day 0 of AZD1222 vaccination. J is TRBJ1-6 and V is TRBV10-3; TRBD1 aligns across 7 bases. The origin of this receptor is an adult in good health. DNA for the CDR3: TGTGCCATCAGTGAATGGGACAGCAATTCACCCCTCCACTTT. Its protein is CAISEWDSNSPLHF.